A selection of T cell receptor beta chains follows, all from one sample in a study of breast tumors, draining lymph nodes, adjacent tissues. TCRdb used MiXCR to reprocess the multiplex PCR reads, holding one entry per CDR3 protein. The sample carries 20,000 to 30,000 distinct CDR3 sequences, 60% to 70% recorded once. Specimen: tumor-adjacent breast tissue. These receptors originate from a female donor with breast cancer. Some clones in this sample may be carry-over from other donors' samples. The CDR3 runs from the conserved cysteine through the conserved F or W. A D gene is named only where the DNA matches it firmly. Part of the rows lack a size; the others show once, few, many or a class for expanded clones.

J,D,V,size,CDR3,DNA
TRBJ2-7,TRBD2,TRBV6-5,few,CASSYSSGSSLEQYF,TGTGCCAGCAGTTACTCTAGCGGGAGCTCTCTCGAGCAGTACTTC
TRBJ1-2,TRBD1,TRBV11-3,-,CASSLGQGVYGYTF,TGTGCCAGCAGCCTAGGACAGGGAGTATATGGCTACACCTTC
TRBJ2-2,-,TRBV2,-,CASSNRVGGELFF,TGTGCCAGCAGTAACAGGGTGGGCGGGGAGCTGTTTTTT
TRBJ1-5,-,TRBV7-9,-,CASSSGGELPQHF,TGTGCCAGCAGCTCCGGTGGGGAGCTGCCCCAGCATTTT
TRBJ1-2,-,TRBV2,medium-sized,CASSERYGYTF,TGTGCCAGCAGTGAGCGCTATGGCTACACCTTC
TRBJ2-2,TRBD2,TRBV7-8,-,CASGGRSNTGELFF,TGTGCCAGTGGCGGGAGGTCGAACACCGGGGAGCTGTTTTTT
TRBJ2-7,-,TRBV6-4,-,CASKPSLREGYEQYF,TGTGCCAGCAAGCCCTCGTTGCGGGAAGGCTACGAGCAGTACTTC
TRBJ2-3,-,TRBV5-8,many,CASSLGPGGLVTDTQYF,TGTGCCAGCAGCTTAGGGCCGGGGGGCTTAGTCACAGATACGCAGTATTTT
TRBJ2-3,TRBD2,TRBV24-1,once,CATSDPSGSAGKRADTQYF,TGTGCCACCAGTGATCCTAGCGGGAGTGCCGGTAAGAGGGCAGATACGCAGTATTTT
TRBJ2-2,-,TRBV10-2,-,CASSERTAGELFF,TGCGCCAGCAGTGAGCGGACTGCCGGGGAGCTGTTTTTT